A selection of T cell receptor beta chains follows, all from one sample in a study of T cells after yellow fever vaccination. TCRdb redid the calling of the 5' RACE reads with MiXCR, one entry per CDR3 protein. The sample shows hundreds of thousands of distinct CDR3 sequences, 13% of them seen only once. The sample consisted of PBMCs, taken on the day of the yellow fever booster vaccination. Source of these receptors: a man aged 25 to 40 who received the YFV17D yellow fever vaccine. Each CDR3 is given without its conserved first and last residue.

cdr3_length: 14
v_call: TRBV4-3
cdr3_aa: ASSQDALASYNEQF

cdr3_length: 13
v_call: TRBV27
cdr3_aa: ASTSGLAGGGELF

cdr3_length: 11
v_call: TRBV12-3/TRBV12-4
cdr3_aa: ASSLRGDTEQY

cdr3_length: 13
v_call: TRBV19
cdr3_aa: ASSISGTAQETQY

cdr3_length: 12
v_call: TRBV16
cdr3_aa: ASSQLGALYEQY

cdr3_length: 13
v_call: TRBV20-1
cdr3_aa: SARDTSGSSYEQY

cdr3_length: 12
v_call: TRBV24-1
cdr3_aa: ATSDLPEGNIQY

cdr3_length: 11
v_call: TRBV20-1
cdr3_aa: SARDSGFNEQF

cdr3_length: 13
v_call: TRBV29-1
cdr3_aa: SAKRDERRADTQY

cdr3_length: 12
v_call: TRBV12-3/TRBV12-4
cdr3_aa: ASSAGGRNTEAF

cdr3_length: 16
v_call: TRBV10-2
cdr3_aa: ASSDSFLGIAVRNEQF

cdr3_length: 10
v_call: TRBV10-3
cdr3_aa: ATEREGYEQY

cdr3_length: 13
v_call: TRBV7-2
cdr3_aa: ASSHYRTGEETQY

cdr3_length: 16
v_call: TRBV12-3/TRBV12-4
cdr3_aa: ACSLLEGGLGSYNEQF

cdr3_length: 12
v_call: TRBV15
cdr3_aa: ATSRDKGQNEQY

cdr3_length: 8
v_call: TRBV29-1
cdr3_aa: SVHTGELF

cdr3_length: 13
v_call: TRBV25-1
cdr3_aa: ASSEYQGRHSPLH

cdr3_length: 15
v_call: TRBV28
cdr3_aa: ASSLSGLARGTDTQY

cdr3_length: 15
v_call: TRBV19
cdr3_aa: ASSIVYGTVSSYEQY